This record covers a single T cell receptor (beta chain). The source of the sample is a study of blood T cells in healthy people across ages. A minimum of 6 million PBMCs was isolated per sample. In germline, CDR1 is DFQATT, CDR2 SNEGSKA (reference sequence). V was clipped by 5 bases and J by 13 bases; unmatched bases: 26. The CDR3 has 19 amino acids. Through a sample-barcoded 5' primer and a J-beta primer mix, a second PCR was run for roughly 7 to 12 cycles. A 12-random-nucleotide template-switch adaptor tagged each cDNA molecule. TCRdb recomputed calls from the 5' RACE reads with MiXCR, one row per CDR3 protein. The data hold around 1,700,000 distinct CDR3 sequences, with 28% observed a single time.

The sequencing input was blood. The chain employs TRBV20-1 and TRBJ2-1; TRBD2 matches at 13 bases. This receptor was obtained from a young woman in good health. This chain's CDR3 is CSAPKTGLAGELGTSTQFF. In nucleotides, the CDR3 is TGCAGTGCTCCGAAAACCGGACTAGCGGGAGAGCTGGGGACTTCGACCCAGTTCTTC.